The 20 T cell receptor beta chains below were found in one sample sequenced in a study of cytomegalovirus exposure and HLA in healthy donors. The study ran its PCR with 60 Vbeta and 13 Jbeta primers. Clones were sequenced by immunoSEQ multiplex PCR, and TCRdb holds only the in-frame ones, with some missing. This repertoire includes about 130,000 clones. Sequenced sample: PBMCs. The receptor set was obtained from a man aged 35 to 55 in good health and CMV-seronegative.

V gene TRBV6-1 combines with J gene TRBJ1-2; possibly TRBD1 for D (6 bases). Germline V CDR1 and CDR2: MNHNS, SASEGT. The CDR3 is made up of 14 amino acids. Trimming left V 6 bases short and J 3 bases short, with 14 bases between. The CDR3 coding sequence is TGTGCCAGCAGAGACAGGCTAGGAGACTATGGCTACACCTTC. It encodes CASRDRLGDYGYTF.

The chain uses TRBV21-1 and TRBJ2-7; TRBD1, the table's D call, lacks a check against the DNA. TRBV21-1 counts as a pseudogene. This CDR3 contains 16 residues. The CDR3 is CASSKIAGQESYEQYF. In nucleotides, the CDR3 is TGTGCCAGCAGCAAAATCGCAGGACAGGAAAGTTACGAGCAGTACTTC.

The chain employs TRBV10-2 and TRBJ2-1; 15 bases fit TRBD2. Germline CDR1 reads WSHSY; CDR2 reads SAAADI. This CDR3 is built from 16 residues. With 5 bases clipped from V and 10 bases from J, the junction kept 9 bases outside the gene matches. CDR3 DNA sequence: TGCGCCAGCAGTCCAAGGACTAGCGGGAGGGGTGGGGAGCAGTTCTTC. Translated, it gives CASSPRTSGRGGEQFF.

V and J are TRBV11-2 and TRBJ2-3; TRBD1 might be the D (6 bases). Trimming removed 6 bases from V and 6 bases from J, with 13 bases in between. The CDR3 spans 13 residues. The V gene's germline CDR1 is SGHAT and CDR2 FQNNGV. DNA for the CDR3: TGTGCCAGCAGACATACAGGGCCTGATACGCAGTATTTT. As protein: CASRHTGPDTQYF. Full variable domain (outside the CDR3, taken from reference TRBV11-2 and TRBJ2-3): EAGVAQSPRYKIIEKRQSVAFWCNPISGHATLYWYQQILGQGPKLLIQFQNNGVVDDSQLPKDRFSAERLKGVDSTLKIQPAKLEDSAVYLCASRHTGPDTQYFGPGTRLTVL.

The rearrangement links TRBV5-6 to TRBJ1-2; D might be TRBD1 (6 bases). CDR1 is SGHDT, CDR2 YYEEEE, per germline. V was trimmed by 0 bases and J by 8 bases, leaving 11 bases between them. CDR3 length equals 13 residues. CDR3 bases: TGTGCCAGCAGCTTGGTAGCAGGGGAAGGCTACACCTTC. Translated: CASSLVAGEGYTF.

The rearrangement links TRBV6-5 to TRBJ2-1; 14 nucleotides align to TRBD2. V lost 7 bases, J lost 8 bases, and 4 bases stayed unmatched. CDR1 is MNHEY, CDR2 SVGAGI, per germline. The CDR3 loop spans 14 amino acids. DNA for the CDR3: TGTGCCAGCACCCGGACTAGCGGGAGGTATGAGCAGTTCTTC. Residues: CASTRTSGRYEQFF.

The chain carries TRBV5-1 and TRBJ2-5; tentative D call: TRBD1 (5 bases). V was trimmed by 2 bases and J by 5 bases, leaving 16 bases between them. Germline loops: CDR1 SGHRS, CDR2 YFSETQ. The CDR3 is 15 residues long. The CDR3 protein is CASSFNPGSGETQYF. The CDR3, as DNA: TGCGCCAGCAGCTTTAACCCAGGGTCAGGGGAGACCCAGTACTTC. Supplemented by reference TRBV5-1 and TRBJ2-5, the full variable domain reads KAGVTQTPRYLIKTRGQQVTLSCSPISGHRSVSWYQQTPGQGLQFLFEYFSETQRNKGNFPGRFSGRQFSNSRSEMNVSTLELGDSALYLCASSFNPGSGETQYFGPGTRLLVL.

This chain joins TRBV7-8 and TRBJ2-3; no firm D call. Trimming shortened V by 4 bases and J by 3 bases, and 8 bases separated the two germline ends. The CDR3 spans 13 residues. Germline V gene data show CDR1 as SGHVS and CDR2 as FQNEAQ. The CDR3 loop reads CASSSFRTDTQYF. CDR3 bases: TGTGCCAGCAGCTCATTTCGGACAGATACGCAGTATTTT.

The V and J genes are TRBV7-9 and TRBJ2-7; 9 positions agree with TRBD1. The CDR3 runs to 15 residues. Germline V gene data show CDR1 as SEHNR and CDR2 as FQNEAQ (reference sequence). J lost 0 bases, V lost 3 bases, and 3 bases had no gene match. The CDR3 nucleotides are TGTGCCAGCAGCTTCCGGGACAGGGACTCCTACGAGCAGTACTTC. Protein: CASSFRDRDSYEQYF.

This chain connects TRBV2 to TRBJ2-1, with 10 bases matching TRBD2. Germline V gene data show CDR1 as SNHLY and CDR2 as FYNNEI. The trim removed 7 bases at V and 9 bases at J, leaving 9 bases unmatched. The CDR3 spans 14 residues. CDR3 loop: CASNEASGRGEQFF. As DNA, the CDR3 is TGTGCCAGCAATGAGGCTAGCGGGAGAGGTGAGCAGTTCTTC.

This sequence joins TRBV4-2 and TRBJ2-7; a possible D gene is TRBD2 (5 bases). Germline assignment: CDR1 LGHNA and CDR2 YNFKEQ. The V gene lost 6 bases and the J gene lost 1 base, with 22 bases spanning the gap. This CDR3 region has 17 residues. This CDR3 is CASSRPSTAVQSYEQYF. CDR3 nucleotide sequence: TGTGCCAGCAGTCGCCCCTCAACAGCGGTACAGTCCTACGAGCAGTACTTC.

This chain uses TRBV27 with TRBJ1-1, with 8 positions matching TRBD1. The CDR3 totals 14 residues. CDR1 is MNHEY, CDR2 SMNVEV, per germline (reference sequence). The V and J ends lost 8 bases and 5 bases, in that order; junction bases with no gene match: 10. CDR3 sequence reads: CASSYGQGGTEAFF. The CDR3 bases are TGTGCCAGCTCTTACGGACAGGGTGGGACTGAAGCTTTCTTT.

The rearrangement links TRBV6-1 to TRBJ1-5, with 8 positions matching TRBD1. CDR1 MNHNS and CDR2 SASEGT come from the germline V gene. The length of the CDR3 is 14 residues. Germline trimming cut 11 bases from V and 5 bases from J; bases unmatched to any gene: 11. The CDR3: CACKLTGVDQPQHF. The CDR3 region has the DNA TGTGCCTGCAAATTGACAGGGGTAGATCAGCCCCAGCATTTT.

With regard to this clone: The junction does not match germline at one end; this may be a read error. This chain joins TRBV2 and TRBJ2-7; TRBD1 might be the D (6 bases). The CDR3 has 16 residues. Germline CDR1 reads SNHLY; CDR2 reads FYNNEI. In DNA form, the CDR3 reads TGTGCCGGCAGTGAACGCCAGGGGACGATGTCCTACGAGCAGTACTTC. This codes for CAGSERQGTMSYEQYF.

The chain is built from TRBV19 and TRBJ1-3, with 9 bases matching TRBD1. The CDR3 is 20 residues long. V was pared by 3 bases and J by 1 base, with 16 bases of the junction left unmatched. Germline values: CDR1 LNHDA, CDR2 SQIVND (reference sequence). CDR3 residues: CASSIERTGARMRSGNTIYF. For the CDR3, the DNA is TGTGCCAGTAGTATTGAACGGACAGGGGCAAGGATGCGTTCTGGAAACACCATATATTTT. The complete variable domain, with remaining parts taken from reference TRBV19 and TRBJ1-3, reads DGGITQSPKYLFRKEGQNVTLSCEQNLNHDAMYWYRQDPGQGLRLIYYSQIVNDFQKGDIAEGYSVSREKKESFPLTVTSAQKNPTAFYLCASSIERTGARMRSGNTIYFGEGSWLTVV.

The gene calls are TRBV28 and TRBJ1-2; D gene uncertain. Germline values: CDR1 MDHEN, CDR2 SYDVKM. V dropped 8 bases and J dropped 8 bases, with 9 bases sitting between them. This CDR3 is 10 amino acids long. CDR3 coding DNA: TGTGCCAGCGGACGGAGGGGCTACACCTTC. Protein product: CASGRRGYTF.

The rearrangement joins TRBV18 to TRBJ2-7; D perhaps matches TRBD2 (7 bases). The germline V and J ends were trimmed by 4 bases and 0 bases, with 16 bases remaining between them. Germline V gives CDR1 KGHSH, CDR2 LQKENI. This CDR3 spans 16 amino acids. This CDR3 reads CASSQRGGASSYEQYF. The CDR3 region has the DNA TGTGCCAGCTCACAGAGGGGGGGCGCGAGCTCCTACGAGCAGTACTTC.

Remarks on this clone: Other DNA sequences in this specimen translate into the identical CDR3. This chain connects TRBV5-1 to TRBJ2-7; 7 bases fit TRBD1. The CDR3 extends over 13 amino acids. Germline values: CDR1 SGHRS, CDR2 YFSETQ. The trim removed 2 bases at V and 4 bases at J, leaving 3 bases unmatched. CDR3 region: CASSLEGAYEQYF. For the CDR3, the DNA is TGCGCCAGCAGCTTAGAGGGGGCTTACGAGCAGTACTTC.

The chain employs TRBV4-2 and TRBJ2-1; 7 bases match TRBD1. Germline lookup yields CDR1 LGHNA and CDR2 YNFKEQ. J was trimmed by 6 bases and V by 6 bases; bases with no gene match: 11. CDR3 length: 15 residues. In DNA, the CDR3 is TGTGCCAGCAGTACTATTGCGGCAGGGGGCAATGAGCAGTTCTTC. Amino acids: CASSTIAAGGNEQFF.

V and J are TRBV5-6 and TRBJ2-5; D is perhaps TRBD1 (7 bases). The V and J ends lost 4 bases and 0 bases respectively, with 13 bases between them. The CDR3 has 15 residues. Germline V gene data show CDR1 as SGHDT and CDR2 as YYEEEE. The CDR3 spells CASSIQGDYQETQYF. The CDR3 DNA reads TGTGCCAGCAGCATCCAGGGGGACTACCAAGAGACCCAGTACTTC.